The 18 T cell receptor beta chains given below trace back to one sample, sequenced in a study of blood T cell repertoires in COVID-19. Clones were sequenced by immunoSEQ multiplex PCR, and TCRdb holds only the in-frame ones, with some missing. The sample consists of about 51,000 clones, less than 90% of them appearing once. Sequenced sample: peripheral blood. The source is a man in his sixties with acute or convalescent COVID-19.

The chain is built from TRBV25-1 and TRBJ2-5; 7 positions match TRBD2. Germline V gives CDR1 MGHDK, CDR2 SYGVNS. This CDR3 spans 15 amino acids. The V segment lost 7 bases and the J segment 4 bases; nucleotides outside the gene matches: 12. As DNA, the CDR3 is TGTGCCAGCAACGGGGGACTACCAACCGTAGAGACCCAGTACTTC. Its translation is CASNGGLPTVETQYF. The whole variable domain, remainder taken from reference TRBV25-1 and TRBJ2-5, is EADIYQTPRYLVIGTGKKITLECSQTMGHDKMYWYQQDPGMELHLIHYSYGVNSTEKGDLSSESTVSRIRTEHFPLTLESARPSHTSQYLCASNGGLPTVETQYFGPGTRLLVL.

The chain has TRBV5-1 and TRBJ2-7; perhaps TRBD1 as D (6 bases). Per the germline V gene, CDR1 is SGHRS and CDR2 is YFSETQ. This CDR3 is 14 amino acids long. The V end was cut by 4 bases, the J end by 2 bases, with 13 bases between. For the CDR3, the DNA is TGCGCCAGCAGCAGGCACCAGGGGACCTACGAGCAGTACTTC. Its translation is CASSRHQGTYEQYF.

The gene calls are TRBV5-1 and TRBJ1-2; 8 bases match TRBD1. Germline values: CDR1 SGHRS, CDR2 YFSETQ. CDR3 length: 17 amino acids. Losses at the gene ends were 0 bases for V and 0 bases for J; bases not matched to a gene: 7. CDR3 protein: CASSLVRQGTANYGYTF. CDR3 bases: TGCGCCAGCAGCTTGGTCCGACAGGGGACGGCTAACTATGGCTACACCTTC.

DNA for the CDR3: TGTGCCAGCAGTAACCGGGACAGGGAGACCCAGTACTTC. Amino acid sequence: CASSNRDRETQYF. The genes are TRBV6-2 or TRBV6-3 and TRBJ2-5, with 8 bases matching TRBD1. The V and J ends lost 5 bases and 5 bases, in that order; junction bases with no gene match: 4. The germline CDR1 and CDR2 sequences are MNHEY and SVGEGT. The CDR3 runs 13 residues.

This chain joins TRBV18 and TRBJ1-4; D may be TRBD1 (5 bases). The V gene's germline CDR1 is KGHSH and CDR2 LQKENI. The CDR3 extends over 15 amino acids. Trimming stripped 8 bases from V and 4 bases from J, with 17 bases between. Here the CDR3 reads CASRPQGARNEKLFF. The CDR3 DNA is TGTGCCAGCCGCCCGCAGGGCGCACGTAATGAAAAACTGTTTTTT.

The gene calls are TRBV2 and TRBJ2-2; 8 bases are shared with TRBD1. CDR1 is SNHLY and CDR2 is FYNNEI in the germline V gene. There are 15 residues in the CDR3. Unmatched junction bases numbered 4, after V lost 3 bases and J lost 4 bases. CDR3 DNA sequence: TGTGCCAGCAGTGAGGGACAGGTAGTCACCGGGGAGCTGTTTTTT. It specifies CASSEGQVVTGELFF.

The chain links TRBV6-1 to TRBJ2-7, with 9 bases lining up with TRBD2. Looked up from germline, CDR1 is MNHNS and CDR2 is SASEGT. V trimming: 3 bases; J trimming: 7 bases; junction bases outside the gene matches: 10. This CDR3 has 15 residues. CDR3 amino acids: CASSDVAGGPWEQYF. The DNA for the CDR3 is TGTGCCAGCAGTGATGTGGCGGGAGGGCCGTGGGAGCAGTACTTC.

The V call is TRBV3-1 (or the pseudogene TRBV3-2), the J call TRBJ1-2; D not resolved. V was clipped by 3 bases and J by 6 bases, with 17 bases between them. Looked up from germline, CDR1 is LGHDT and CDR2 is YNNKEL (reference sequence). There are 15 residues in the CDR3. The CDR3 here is CASSQDPDGVDGYTF. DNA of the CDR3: TGTGCCAGCAGCCAGGACCCCGACGGGGTTGATGGCTACACCTTC.

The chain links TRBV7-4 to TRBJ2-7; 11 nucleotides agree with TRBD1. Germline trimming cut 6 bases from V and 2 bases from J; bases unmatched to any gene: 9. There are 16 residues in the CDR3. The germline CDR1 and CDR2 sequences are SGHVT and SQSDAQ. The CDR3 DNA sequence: TGTGCCAGCAGTCGCACCCCGGGACAGGGGGCCTACGAGCAGTACTTC. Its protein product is CASSRTPGQGAYEQYF.

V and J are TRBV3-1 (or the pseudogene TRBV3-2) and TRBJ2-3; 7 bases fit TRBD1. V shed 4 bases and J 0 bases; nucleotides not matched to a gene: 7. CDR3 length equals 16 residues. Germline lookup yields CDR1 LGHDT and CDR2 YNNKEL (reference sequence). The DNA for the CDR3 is TGTGCCAGCAGCCCGGCAGGGGGAGCTAGCACAGATACGCAGTATTTT. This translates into CASSPAGGASTDTQYF.

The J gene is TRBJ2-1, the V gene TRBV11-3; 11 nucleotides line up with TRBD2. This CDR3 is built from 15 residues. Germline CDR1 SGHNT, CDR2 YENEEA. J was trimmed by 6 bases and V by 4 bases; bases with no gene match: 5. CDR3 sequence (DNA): TGTGCCAGCAGCTCTGATAGCGGGAGGGCCAATGAGCAGTTCTTC. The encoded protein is CASSSDSGRANEQFF.

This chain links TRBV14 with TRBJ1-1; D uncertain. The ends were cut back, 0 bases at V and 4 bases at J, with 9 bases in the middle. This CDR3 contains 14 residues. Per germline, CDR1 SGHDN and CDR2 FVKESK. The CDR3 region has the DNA TGTGCCAGCAGCCAAGAGGGCGTTTTCACTGAAGCTTTCTTT. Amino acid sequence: CASSQEGVFTEAFF.

The CDR3 sequence is CASSLRTGGNYGYTF. The CDR3 DNA sequence: TGTGCCAGCAGTTTAAGAACAGGGGGGAACTATGGCTACACCTTC. The rearrangement joins TRBV27 to TRBJ1-2; the match to TRBD1 covers 8 bases. V gave up 2 bases and J gave up 2 bases; unmatched junction bases: 4. The V gene's germline CDR1 is MNHEY and CDR2 SMNVEV (reference sequence). This CDR3 region has 15 residues.

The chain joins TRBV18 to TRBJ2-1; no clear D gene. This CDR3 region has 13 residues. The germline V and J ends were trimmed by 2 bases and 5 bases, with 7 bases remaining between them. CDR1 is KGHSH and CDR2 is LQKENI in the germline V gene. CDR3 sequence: CASSPAPNNEQFF. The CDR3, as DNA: TGTGCCAGCTCACCAGCTCCTAACAATGAGCAGTTCTTC.

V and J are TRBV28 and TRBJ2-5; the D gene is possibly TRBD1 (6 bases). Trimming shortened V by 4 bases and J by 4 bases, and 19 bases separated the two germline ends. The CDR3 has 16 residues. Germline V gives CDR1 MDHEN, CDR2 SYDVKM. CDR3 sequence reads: CASSSRQQGRRETQYF. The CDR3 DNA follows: TGTGCCAGCAGTTCCCGCCAACAGGGTAGGAGAGAGACCCAGTACTTC.

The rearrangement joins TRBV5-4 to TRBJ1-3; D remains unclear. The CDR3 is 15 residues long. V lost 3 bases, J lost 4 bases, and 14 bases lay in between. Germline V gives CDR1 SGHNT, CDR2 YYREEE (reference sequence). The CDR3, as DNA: TGTGCCAGCAGCTCCCGAGGGTCGACGGGAAACACCATATATTTT. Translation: CASSSRGSTGNTIYF. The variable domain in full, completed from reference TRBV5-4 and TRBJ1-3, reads ETGVTQSPTHLIKTRGQQVTLRCSSQSGHNTVSWYQQALGQGPQFIFQYYREEENGRGNFPPRFSGLQFPNYSSELNVNALELDDSALYLCASSSRGSTGNTIYFGEGSWLTVV.

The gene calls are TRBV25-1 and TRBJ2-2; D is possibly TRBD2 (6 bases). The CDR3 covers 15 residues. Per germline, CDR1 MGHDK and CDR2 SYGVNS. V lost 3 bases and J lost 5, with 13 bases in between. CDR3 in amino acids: CASSEISGSTGELFF. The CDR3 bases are TGTGCCAGCAGTGAGATAAGCGGGTCAACCGGGGAGCTGTTTTTT.

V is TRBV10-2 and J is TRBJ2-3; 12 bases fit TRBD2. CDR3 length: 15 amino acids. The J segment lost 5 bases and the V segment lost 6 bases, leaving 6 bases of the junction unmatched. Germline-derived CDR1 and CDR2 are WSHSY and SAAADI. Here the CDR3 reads CASRMTSGRVDTQYF. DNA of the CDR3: TGCGCCAGCAGGATGACTAGCGGGAGAGTAGATACGCAGTATTTT.